The following is a TCR beta chain sequence with its context. A sample-barcoded 5' primer and a J-beta primer mix were used in a second PCR of about 6 to 12 cycles. The template-switch adaptor was a 5' adaptor with 12 random nucleotides. It tagged each cDNA molecule. Every sample produced at least 2.5 million CDR3-containing paired-end reads. TCRdb reprocessed the 5' RACE reads with MiXCR, giving one entry per CDR3 protein. The sample includes fewer than 1,000,000 distinct CDR3 sequences, under 55% of them seen just once. The V segment lost 7 bases and the J segment 3 bases; nucleotides outside the gene matches: 8. The CDR3 has 15 residues. Germline-derived CDR1 and CDR2 are SGHRS and YFSETQ. Peripheral blood from each donor was collected in a volume of approximately 10 milliliters. This specimen belongs to a study of blood T cells in healthy people across ages.

What was sequenced was blood. The V call is TRBV5-1, the J call TRBJ2-1; 9 nucleotides align to TRBD2. The receptor was derived from a man aged 60-69 years in good health. The CDR3 DNA reads as TGCGCCAGCTTGAATAGCGGGGGCCTCTACAATGAGCAGTTCTTC. Residues: CASLNSGGLYNEQFF. The full variable domain, its missing parts supplied by reference TRBV5-1 and TRBJ2-1, is KAGVTQTPRYLIKTRGQQVTLSCSPISGHRSVSWYQQTPGQGLQFLFEYFSETQRNKGNFPGRFSGRQFSNSRSEMNVSTLELGDSALYLCASLNSGGLYNEQFFGPGTRLTVL.